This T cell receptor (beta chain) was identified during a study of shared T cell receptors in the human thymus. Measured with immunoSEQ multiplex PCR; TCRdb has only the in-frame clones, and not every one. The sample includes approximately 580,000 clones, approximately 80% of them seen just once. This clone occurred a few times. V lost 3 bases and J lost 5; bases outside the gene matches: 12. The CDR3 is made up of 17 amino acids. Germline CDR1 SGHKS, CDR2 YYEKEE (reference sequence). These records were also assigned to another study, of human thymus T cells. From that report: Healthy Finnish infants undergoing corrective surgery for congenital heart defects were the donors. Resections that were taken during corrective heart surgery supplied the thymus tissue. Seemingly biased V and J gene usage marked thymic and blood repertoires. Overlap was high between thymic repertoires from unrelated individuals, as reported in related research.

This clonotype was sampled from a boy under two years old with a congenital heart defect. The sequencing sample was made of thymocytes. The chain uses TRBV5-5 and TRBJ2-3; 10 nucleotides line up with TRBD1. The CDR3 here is CASSYPPGQGHLDTQYF. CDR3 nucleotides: TGTGCCAGCAGCTACCCTCCGGGACAGGGGCACCTAGATACGCAGTATTTT.